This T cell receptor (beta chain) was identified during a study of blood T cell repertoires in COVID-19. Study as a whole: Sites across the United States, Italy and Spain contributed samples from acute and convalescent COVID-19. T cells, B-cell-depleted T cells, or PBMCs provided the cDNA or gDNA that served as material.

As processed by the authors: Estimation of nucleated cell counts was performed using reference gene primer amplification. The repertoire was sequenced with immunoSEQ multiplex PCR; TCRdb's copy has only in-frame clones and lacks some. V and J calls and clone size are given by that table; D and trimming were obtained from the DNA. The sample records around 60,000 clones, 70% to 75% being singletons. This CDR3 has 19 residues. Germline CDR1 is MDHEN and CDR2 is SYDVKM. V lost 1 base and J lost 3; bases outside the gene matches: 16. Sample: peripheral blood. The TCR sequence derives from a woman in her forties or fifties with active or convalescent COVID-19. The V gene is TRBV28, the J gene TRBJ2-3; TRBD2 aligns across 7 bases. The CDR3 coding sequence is TGTGCCAGCAGTTTATTTAAAAGCGGGCCCGCCGGGGGGACAGATACGCAGTATTTT. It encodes CASSLFKSGPAGGTDTQYF. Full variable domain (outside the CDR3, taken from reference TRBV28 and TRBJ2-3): DVKVTQSSRYLVKRTGEKVFLECVQDMDHENMFWYRQDPGLGLRLIYFSYDVKMKEKGDIPEGYSVSREKKERFSLILESASTNQTSMYLCASSLFKSGPAGGTDTQYFGPGTRLTVL.